These 27 T cell receptor beta chains came from one sample sequenced in a study of somatic mutations in cytotoxic T cells in rheumatoid arthritis (dated by TCRdb to about 2017). To prepare the library, the immunoSEQ multiplex PCR assay was applied. The clones in this table, taken by TCRdb from immuneACCESS, are in-frame only. Not every clone is retained; where verified, under half of the shortfall comes from an unresolved V gene, and the cause of the rest is unknown. The sample records over 15,000 clones, about four fifths of which are singletons. The ten biggest clones cover over 9.5% of the sample. Source material: CD8+ T cells sorted from blood. The source is a man in his late teens or twenties with rheumatoid arthritis.

The chain has TRBV21-1 and TRBJ1-2. TRBV21-1 is deemed a pseudogene. The CDR3 has 15 residues. The DNA for the CDR3 is TGTGCCAGCAGCAAAGGTTCAGAAGGGCCATTCGGCTACACCTTC. This translates into CASSKGSEGPFGYTF.

This chain joins TRBV5-6 and TRBJ1-3; 7 bases line up with TRBD1. The CDR3 consists of 17 residues. Germline CDR1 reads SGHDT; CDR2 reads YYEEEE. Germline trimming cut 0 bases from V and 0 bases from J; bases unmatched to any gene: 6. The CDR3 is CASSLVTGQSSGNTIYF. The CDR3 DNA follows: TGTGCCAGCAGCTTGGTCACGGGACAGAGCTCTGGAAACACCATATATTTT.

The chain has TRBV7-9 and TRBJ1-2, with TRBD1 identical over 9 bases. The CDR3 consists of 15 residues. CDR1 and CDR2 (germline): SEHNR, FQNEAQ (reference sequence). Trimming removed 0 bases from V and 3 bases from J; junction bases left unmatched: 2. CDR3 DNA: TGTGCCAGCAGCTTAGCGGGACAGGGTGACTATGGCTACACCTTC. Translated, it gives CASSLAGQGDYGYTF.

The V call is TRBV6-6, the J call TRBJ1-5; D gene unclear. Germline-derived CDR1 and CDR2 are MNHNY and SVGAGI (reference sequence). Trimming left V 5 bases short and J 0 bases short, with 8 bases between. The CDR3 is 14 residues long. The CDR3 protein is CASSPLYSNQPQHF. In nucleotides, the CDR3 is TGTGCCAGCAGTCCCCTATATAGCAATCAGCCCCAGCATTTT.

V and J are TRBV6-5 and TRBJ1-2, with D unclear. This CDR3 is 15 amino acids long. V lost 2 bases and J lost 2, with 12 bases in between. The germline gives CDR1 MNHEY, CDR2 SVGAGI. The CDR3 is CASSYVSADNYGYTF. Here the CDR3 DNA reads TGTGCCAGCAGTTACGTATCTGCCGACAACTATGGCTACACCTTC.

J is TRBJ2-1 and V is TRBV9; 8 positions agree with TRBD2. After removal of 4 bases from V and 5 bases from J, the junction contained 11 bases not matched to a gene. The germline CDR1 and CDR2 sequences are SGDLS and YYNGEE. The CDR3 is 16 residues long. The CDR3: CASSKPLRGGDNEQFF. As DNA, the CDR3 is TGTGCCAGCAGCAAACCCCTCCGGGGGGGCGACAATGAGCAGTTCTTC.

This clone turned up a few times. The V call is TRBV7-6, the J call TRBJ1-1; the D is unclear. Deletions cut 5 bases from V and 4 bases from J, with 11 bases between. This CDR3 is 13 amino acids long. CDR1 is SGHVS, CDR2 FNYEAQ, per germline. The CDR3 DNA sequence: TGTGCCAGCAGCACCTACAGAGGCACTGAAGCTTTCTTT. Translation: CASSTYRGTEAFF.

V usage is TRBV19 and J usage is TRBJ2-5; weak D call: TRBD2 (7 bases). Germline V gene lookup returns CDR1 LNHDA and CDR2 SQIVND (reference sequence). The V end was cut by 5 bases, the J end by 1 base, with 14 bases between. The CDR3 has 15 amino acids. CDR3 DNA: TGTGCCAGTAGTGGAATACGGGGGGCCCAAGAGACCCAGTACTTC. It encodes CASSGIRGAQETQYF.

The chain couples TRBV28 to TRBJ2-7, with 11 bases identical to TRBD1. This CDR3 spans 15 amino acids. Unmatched junction bases numbered 13, after V lost 6 bases and J lost 9 bases. Germline loops: CDR1 MDHEN, CDR2 SYDVKM. The CDR3 sequence is CASRPGQGAYFRQYF. The CDR3 DNA reads as TGTGCCAGCAGACCCGGACAGGGGGCTTACTTTCGGCAGTACTTC.

The J gene is TRBJ2-7, the V gene TRBV4-1, with a possible D match to TRBD2 (6 bases). V was cut by 1 base and J by 7 bases, with 17 bases left in between. CDR3 length equals 15 residues. Germline CDR1 and CDR2: MGHRA and YSYEKL. CDR3: CASSQAGTRGEEQYF. The CDR3 coding sequence is TGCGCCAGCAGCCAAGCTGGGACTCGTGGTGAAGAGCAGTACTTC.

V and J are TRBV6-5 and TRBJ1-6, with D tentatively TRBD1 (6 bases). Trimming cost V 2 bases and J 7 bases, with 12 bases left between them. The germline gives CDR1 MNHEY, CDR2 SVGAGI. The CDR3 totals 15 residues. The DNA for the CDR3 is TGTGCCAGCAGTTACAGTACAGGGAAAAATTCACCCCTCCACTTT. Translating it yields CASSYSTGKNSPLHF.

J is TRBJ1-1 and V is TRBV7-9, with D unclear. Looked up from germline, CDR1 is SEHNR and CDR2 is FQNEAQ (reference sequence). Deletions cut 1 base from V and 1 base from J, with 13 bases between. The CDR3 spans 16 residues. This chain's CDR3 is CASSLVSGFGNTEAFF. The CDR3 nucleotides read TGTGCCAGCAGCTTAGTGTCAGGATTTGGGAACACTGAAGCTTTCTTT. The variable domain in full, with the rest retrieved from reference TRBV7-9 and TRBJ1-1, is DTGVSQNPRHKITKRGQNVTFRCDPISEHNRLYWYRQTLGQGPEFLTYFQNEAQLEKSRLLSDRFSAERPKGSFSTLEIQRTEQGDSAMYLCASSLVSGFGNTEAFFGQGTRLTVV.

This chain links TRBV11-2 with TRBJ2-7, with D maybe TRBD2 (6 bases). Deletions cut 1 base from V and 1 base from J, with 14 bases between. Germline-derived CDR1 and CDR2 are SGHAT and FQNNGV. The CDR3 totals 16 residues. This chain's CDR3 is CASSLVEWTTSYEQYF. The DNA for the CDR3 is TGTGCCAGCAGCTTAGTGGAGTGGACTACTTCCTACGAGCAGTACTTC. Full variable domain (outside the CDR3, taken from reference TRBV11-2 and TRBJ2-7): EAGVAQSPRYKIIEKRQSVAFWCNPISGHATLYWYQQILGQGPKLLIQFQNNGVVDDSQLPKDRFSAERLKGVDSTLKIQPAKLEDSAVYLCASSLVEWTTSYEQYFGPGTRLTVT.

This clone was recorded a few times. This rearrangement joins TRBV27 to TRBJ1-2; D is uncertain. This CDR3 is built from 13 residues. Trimming stripped 2 bases from V and 5 bases from J, with 9 bases between. In germline, CDR1 is MNHEY, CDR2 SMNVEV (reference sequence). The CDR3 nucleotides are TGTGCCAGCAGTTTAGGCAGATCTTATGGCTACACCTTC. This sequence encodes CASSLGRSYGYTF.

The chain links TRBV4-2 to TRBJ1-5, with no clear D. The CDR3 spans 15 residues. Germline CDR1 LGHNA, CDR2 YNFKEQ. V shed 0 bases and J shed 0 bases, with 6 bases lying between them. The CDR3 nucleotides read TGTGCCAGCAGCCAAGACAGCCCTAGCAATCAGCCCCAGCATTTT. This sequence encodes CASSQDSPSNQPQHF.

This chain links TRBV18 with TRBJ2-7; tentative D call: TRBD1 (5 bases). This CDR3 has 13 residues. Germline V lookup: CDR1 KGHSH, CDR2 LQKENI. V lost 3 bases, J lost 2 bases, and 8 bases lay in between. The CDR3 loop is CASSPPGPYEQYF. The CDR3 nucleotides are TGTGCCAGCTCACCCCCAGGGCCCTACGAGCAGTACTTC.

CDR3 DNA: TGTGCCAGCAGTTCGATTCCGATTAGCTCCTACAATGAGCAGTTCTTC. Amino acids: CASSSIPISSYNEQFF. The chain recombines TRBV27 with TRBJ2-1; D not resolved. Trimming took off 4 bases at V and 0 bases at J, with 13 bases between the two ends. Per germline, CDR1 MNHEY and CDR2 SMNVEV (reference sequence). This CDR3 is built from 16 residues.

The rearrangement links TRBV11-3 to TRBJ2-1; 7 nucleotides match TRBD1. The CDR3 consists of 15 residues. The V gene end was trimmed by 4 bases and the J gene end by 5 bases; junction bases not matched to a gene: 8. Per germline, CDR1 SGHNT and CDR2 YENEEA. DNA for the CDR3: TGTGCCAGCAGCTCTGAGAATACAGGGGACAATGAGCAGTTCTTC. As protein: CASSSENTGDNEQFF.

This chain uses TRBV7-3 with TRBJ1-1; a possible D gene is TRBD1 (6 bases). The CDR3 loop spans 14 amino acids. Trimming left V 3 bases short and J 1 base short, with 9 bases between. Germline CDR1 reads SGHTA; CDR2 reads FQGTGA. The DNA of the CDR3 is TGTGCCAGCAGCTTCGGGGGGCCGAACACTGAAGCTTTCTTT. It specifies CASSFGGPNTEAFF. The variable domain in full, completed from reference TRBV7-3 and TRBJ1-1, reads GAGVSQTPSNKVTEKGKYVELRCDPISGHTALYWYRQSLGQGPEFLIYFQGTGAADDSGLPNDRFFAVRPEGSVSTLKIQRTERGDSAVYLCASSFGGPNTEAFFGQGTRLTVV.

The V and J genes are TRBV7-9 and TRBJ2-4; a possible D gene is TRBD2 (6 bases). Germline values: CDR1 SEHNR, CDR2 FQNEAQ (reference sequence). V lost 1 base and J 7 bases, leaving 11 bases between the germline ends. CDR3 length: 14 amino acids. CDR3 protein: CASSLGGEKNIQYF. DNA for the CDR3: TGTGCCAGCAGCTTAGGGGGGGAAAAGAACATTCAGTACTTC.

V is TRBV7-9 and J is TRBJ2-5; possible D gene TRBD1, 6 bases. The CDR3 sequence is 14 residues long. Per the germline V gene, CDR1 is SEHNR and CDR2 is FQNEAQ (reference sequence). Trimming removed 3 bases from V and 1 base from J, with 9 bases in between. This CDR3 is CASSLGTIQETQYF. The CDR3 DNA sequence: TGTGCCAGCAGCTTGGGGACAATCCAAGAGACCCAGTACTTC.

J is TRBJ2-7 and V is TRBV15; D is possibly TRBD1 (5 bases). Germline CDR1 LNHNV, CDR2 YYDKDF (reference sequence). The CDR3 loop spans 12 amino acids. The V end lost 4 bases, the J end lost 6 bases, and 10 bases lay between the germline ends. CDR3 protein: CATSTLGAEQYF. The CDR3 DNA is TGTGCCACCAGCACCTTAGGGGCCGAGCAGTACTTC.

J is TRBJ2-7 and V is TRBV5-6; TRBD1 aligns across 10 bases. Germline lookup yields CDR1 SGHDT and CDR2 YYEEEE. With 7 bases clipped from V and 4 bases from J, the junction kept 8 bases outside the gene matches. The length of the CDR3 is 14 residues. CDR3 nucleotides: TGTGCCAGCGGGGTTGGACAGGGGGTATACGAGCAGTACTTC. This gives the protein CASGVGQGVYEQYF.

The V call is TRBV6-1, the J call TRBJ2-5; the match to TRBD2 covers 15 bases. Germline assignment: CDR1 MNHNS and CDR2 SASEGT. With 3 bases clipped from V and 2 bases from J, the junction kept 7 bases outside the gene matches. CDR3 length: 18 residues. CDR3 sequence: CASSEPLGLAGGQETQYF. The DNA for the CDR3 is TGTGCCAGCAGTGAGCCCCTGGGACTAGCGGGGGGACAAGAGACCCAGTACTTC.

The V and J genes are TRBV7-9 and TRBJ1-2; D may be TRBD1 (6 bases). The CDR3 is 15 amino acids. V lost 3 bases and J lost 6, with 17 bases in between. The germline V gene encodes CDR1 SEHNR and CDR2 FQNEAQ (reference sequence). This chain's CDR3 is CASSLGPGAVDGYTF. CDR3 coding DNA: TGTGCCAGCAGCTTGGGGCCGGGGGCGGTAGATGGCTACACCTTC.

This chain uses TRBV6-6 with TRBJ2-5, with TRBD1 as a possible D gene (6 bases). The closer fit of TRBJ2-7 to the DNA end suggests the J call may be wrong. The length of the CDR3 is 13 residues. CDR1 and CDR2 from the germline V gene are MNHNY and SVGAGI (reference sequence). The CDR3: CASSTSGDYEQYF. The CDR3 DNA reads TGTGCCAGCAGCACCTCAGGGGACTACGAGCAGTACTTC.

The V call is TRBV19, the J call TRBJ2-7, with TRBD2 matching over 8 bases. Looked up from germline, CDR1 is LNHDA and CDR2 is SQIVND (reference sequence). The CDR3 totals 14 residues. J gave up 3 bases and V 7 bases, and 8 bases lay outside the gene matches. The CDR3, as DNA: TGTGCCAGTAAGGGTCCCAGCGGGAGCTACGAGCAGTACTTC. Encoded protein: CASKGPSGSYEQYF. The full variable domain, with the rest looked up from reference TRBV19 and TRBJ2-7, is DGGITQSPKYLFRKEGQNVTLSCEQNLNHDAMYWYRQDPGQGLRLIYYSQIVNDFQKGDIAEGYSVSREKKESFPLTVTSAQKNPTAFYLCASKGPSGSYEQYFGPGTRLTVT.